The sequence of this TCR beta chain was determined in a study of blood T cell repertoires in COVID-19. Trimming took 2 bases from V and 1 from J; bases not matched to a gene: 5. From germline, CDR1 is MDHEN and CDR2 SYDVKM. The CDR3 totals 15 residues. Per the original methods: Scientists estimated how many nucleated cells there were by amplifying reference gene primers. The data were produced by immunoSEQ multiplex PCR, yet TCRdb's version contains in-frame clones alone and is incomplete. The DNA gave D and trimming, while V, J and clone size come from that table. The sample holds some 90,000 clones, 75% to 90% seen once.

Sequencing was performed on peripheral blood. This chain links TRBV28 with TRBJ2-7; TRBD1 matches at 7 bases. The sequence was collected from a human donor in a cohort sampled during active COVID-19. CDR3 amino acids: CASSLARGTSYEQYF. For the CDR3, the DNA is TGTGCCAGCAGTTTAGCCAGGGGGACATCCTACGAGCAGTACTTC.